The 21 T cell receptor beta chains given below trace back to one sample, sequenced in a study of shared clonotypes between healthy human individuals. The table came from immunoSEQ multiplex PCR; TCRdb's copy has only in-frame clones and leaves some out. Among over a million clones listed, roughly 96% were seen once. The sample was naive CD4+ T cells sorted from blood. As for subset: CD45RA+ positively selected. Receptors were obtained from a man aged 30-40 years in good health.

The chain combines TRBV6-1 with TRBJ1-2; 7 positions match TRBD1. The CDR3 totals 15 residues. Germline values: CDR1 MNHNS, CDR2 SASEGT. V dropped 7 bases and J dropped 1; count of bases not matched to a gene: 9. The CDR3 loop is CASTLKGGSNYGYTF. CDR3 nucleotides: TGTGCCAGCACCCTGAAAGGGGGCAGTAACTATGGCTACACCTTC.

This chain uses TRBV10-2 with TRBJ2-5, with 9 bases identical to TRBD1. V lost 4 bases and J lost 5; bases outside the gene matches: 8. CDR3 length: 15 amino acids. Germline V CDR1 and CDR2: WSHSY, SAAADI. The CDR3 bases are TGCGCCAGCAGTGTAATACAGGGGGCTTTGGAGACCCAGTACTTC. This translates into CASSVIQGALETQYF.

The chain recombines TRBV5-4 with TRBJ2-1; 7 nucleotides match TRBD2. The CDR3 is 15 residues long. V shed 0 bases, J shed 7 bases, and the junction held 7 bases outside the gene matches. Germline assignment: CDR1 SGHNT and CDR2 YYREEE (reference sequence). As DNA, the CDR3 is TGTGCCAGCAGCTTGGGTGGGACTATCCGGAATGAGCAGTTCTTC. As protein: CASSLGGTIRNEQFF.

The V gene is TRBV7-2, the J gene TRBJ2-1; 9 bases align to TRBD2. The CDR3 sequence is 14 residues long. V shed 5 bases and J 9 bases; nucleotides not matched to a gene: 8. Germline-derived CDR1 and CDR2 are SGHTA and FQGNSA. Here the CDR3 DNA reads TGTGCCAGCAGCGTCTTAGCGGGAGAGGGTGAGCAGTTCTTC. Translating it yields CASSVLAGEGEQFF.

The chain couples TRBV7-6 to TRBJ2-3; D is possibly TRBD1 (6 bases). CDR1 SGHVS and CDR2 FNYEAQ come from the germline V gene. The V end was cut by 3 bases, the J end by 5 bases, with 18 bases between. This CDR3 is built from 16 residues. CDR3 in amino acids: CASSFSRGDLVDTQYF. The CDR3 region has the DNA TGTGCCAGCAGCTTTAGCAGGGGCGATTTGGTAGATACGCAGTATTTT.

The chain carries TRBV30 and TRBJ2-1; 10 bases align to TRBD2. Germline V lookup: CDR1 GTSNPN, CDR2 SVGIG (reference sequence). The ends lost 2 bases at V and 10 bases at J; junction bases unmatched: 2. This CDR3 is built from 12 residues. The CDR3 nucleotides read TGTGCCTGGAGTAGTAGCGGGAGGGAGCAGTTCTTC. Encoded protein: CAWSSSGREQFF. Full variable domain (remainder filled in from reference TRBV30 and TRBJ2-1): SQTIHQWPATLVQPVGSPLSLECTVEGTSNPNLYWYRQAAGRGLQLLFYSVGIGQISSEVPQNLSASRPQDRQFILSSKKLLLSDSGFYLCAWSSSGREQFFGPGTRLTVL.

The CDR3 reads CASALGRLAHNEQFF. CDR3 sequence (DNA): TGTGCCAGCGCCTTGGGAAGGCTAGCTCACAATGAGCAGTTCTTC. V is TRBV9 and J is TRBJ2-1, with D tentatively TRBD2 (5 bases). This CDR3 is built from 15 residues. CDR1 and CDR2 (germline): SGDLS, YYNGEE. Trimming removed 7 bases from V and 5 bases from J, with 19 bases in between.

The chain links TRBV28 to TRBJ1-5, with D perhaps TRBD1 (5 bases). Trimming cost V 6 bases and J 0 bases, with 12 bases left between them. The CDR3 sequence is 15 residues long. Germline lookup yields CDR1 MDHEN and CDR2 SYDVKM. For the CDR3, the DNA is TGTGCCAGCAGGAGGACACTAATTAGCAATCAGCCCCAGCATTTT. Protein sequence: CASRRTLISNQPQHF.

The genes are TRBV6-5 and TRBJ2-5; D perhaps matches TRBD1 (5 bases). CDR3 length equals 13 residues. The V gene lost 5 bases and the J gene lost 3 bases, with 10 bases spanning the gap. Looked up from germline, CDR1 is MNHEY and CDR2 is SVGAGI. The CDR3 nucleotides are TGTGCCAGCAGTCTGCAGGGTGAAGAGACCCAGTACTTC. Amino acids: CASSLQGEETQYF.

This clone was detected only once. Here the CDR3 reads CASSPTDGNTEAFF. The DNA of the CDR3 is TGTGCCAGCTCACCCACCGACGGTAACACTGAAGCTTTCTTT. The rearrangement uses TRBV18 and TRBJ1-1; unclear D gene. The CDR3 is made up of 14 amino acids. V was shortened by 3 bases and J by 2 bases, with 10 bases between the two germline ends. CDR1 is KGHSH and CDR2 is LQKENI in the germline V gene.

V is TRBV11-3 and J is TRBJ2-1; D is undetermined. This CDR3 spans 13 amino acids. The V gene's germline CDR1 is SGHNT and CDR2 YENEEA. V dropped 2 bases and J dropped 7 bases, with 9 bases sitting between them. The CDR3: CASSLSPQNEQFF. CDR3 nucleotide sequence: TGTGCCAGCAGCTTATCCCCACAGAATGAGCAGTTCTTC.

The rearrangement uses TRBV11-3 and TRBJ2-1; 11 positions agree with TRBD1. Germline CDR1 reads SGHNT; CDR2 reads YENEEA. V dropped 0 bases and J dropped 4; count of bases not matched to a gene: 5. This CDR3 comprises 17 residues. CDR3 sequence reads: CASSLDSWDRGYNEQFF. The CDR3 coding sequence is TGTGCCAGCAGCTTAGATTCTTGGGACAGGGGGTACAATGAGCAGTTCTTC.

The chain is built from TRBV28 and TRBJ1-1; D is ambiguous. The CDR3 extends over 15 amino acids. Germline assignment: CDR1 MDHEN and CDR2 SYDVKM. The V end lost 8 bases, the J end lost 5 bases, and 21 bases lay between the germline ends. The CDR3 here is CASGRGMGGETEAFF. The CDR3 DNA is TGTGCCAGCGGGCGGGGTATGGGCGGTGAGACTGAAGCTTTCTTT.

The chain recombines TRBV7-2 with TRBJ1-2; 7 bases agree with TRBD1. The CDR3 is made up of 16 amino acids. V gave up 0 bases and J gave up 8 bases; unmatched junction bases: 12. Germline V gives CDR1 SGHTA, CDR2 FQGNSA. CDR3 loop: CASSLAGMGQLTGYTF. CDR3 nucleotides: TGTGCCAGCAGCTTAGCCGGTATGGGACAGCTCACCGGCTACACCTTC.

V gene TRBV11-2 combines with J gene TRBJ1-4; D unclear. From germline, CDR1 is SGHAT and CDR2 FQNNGV. V was clipped by 5 bases and J by 0 bases, with 13 bases between them. CDR3 length: 16 amino acids. The DNA of the CDR3 is TGTGCCAGCAGCGTCCAGTCCCTTGCAACTAATGAAAAACTGTTTTTT. Its translation: CASSVQSLATNEKLFF.

The V call is TRBV15, the J call TRBJ2-5, with D perhaps matching TRBD1 (6 bases). V lost 1 base, J lost 7 bases, and 10 bases lay in between. The germline V gene encodes CDR1 LNHNV and CDR2 YYDKDF (reference sequence). This CDR3 is 13 amino acids long. CDR3 sequence: CATSRAGARTQYF. The CDR3 DNA follows: TGTGCCACCAGCAGAGCAGGGGCCAGGACCCAGTACTTC.

The chain recombines TRBV6-1 with TRBJ2-5, with D perhaps assigned TRBD1 or TRBD2 (5 bases each). Per the germline V gene, CDR1 is MNHNS and CDR2 is SASEGT. The CDR3 covers 16 residues. V lost 0 bases to trimming and J lost 5 bases, with 16 bases between them. The CDR3 region is CASSEASGAARETQYF. CDR3 DNA: TGTGCCAGCAGTGAAGCGTCCGGGGCCGCGAGGGAGACCCAGTACTTC.

The chain couples TRBV18 to TRBJ2-5; D is unclear. Germline CDR1 and CDR2: KGHSH and LQKENI. Trimming cost V 0 bases and J 0 bases, with 5 bases left between them. The CDR3 length is 14 residues. The CDR3 region is CASSPPTYQETQYF. DNA for the CDR3: TGTGCCAGCTCACCACCGACCTACCAAGAGACCCAGTACTTC.

This sequence joins TRBV19 and TRBJ1-5, with TRBD1 identical over 10 bases. The CDR3 totals 14 residues. The germline gives CDR1 LNHDA, CDR2 SQIVND (reference sequence). V shed 9 bases, J shed 6 bases, and the junction held 8 bases outside the gene matches. The CDR3 DNA sequence: TGTGCCAGCATGGACAGGGGGTTTCGTCAGCCCCAGCATTTT. Its protein is CASMDRGFRQPQHF.

V usage is TRBV27 and J usage is TRBJ2-5; TRBD2 is a possible D gene (5 bases). The V gene lost 6 bases and the J gene lost 5 bases, with 13 bases spanning the gap. This CDR3 spans 13 amino acids. Per the germline V gene, CDR1 is MNHEY and CDR2 is SMNVEV (reference sequence). The CDR3 is CASSRGSWETQYF. DNA of the CDR3: TGTGCCAGCAGCAGAGGGTCTTGGGAGACCCAGTACTTC.

For the CDR3, the DNA is TGTGCCTGGAGTGTACGAGGGACAGGGTTTGGGACTGAAGCTTTCTTT. This translates into CAWSVRGTGFGTEAFF. V is TRBV30 and J is TRBJ1-1, with 9 bases that match TRBD1. In germline, CDR1 is GTSNPN, CDR2 SVGIG (reference sequence). V dropped 0 bases and J dropped 5; count of bases not matched to a gene: 10. The CDR3 is made up of 16 amino acids.